The 2 T cell receptor beta chains below all came from one sample that was sequenced in a study of blood T cell repertoires in COVID-19. Measured with immunoSEQ multiplex PCR; TCRdb has only the in-frame clones, and not every one. Among over 100,000 clones listed, around nine tenths were seen once. Sequenced input: peripheral blood. All receptors come from a man aged 40-49 years with acute or convalescent COVID-19.

This clone occurred a few times. The chain employs TRBV13 and TRBJ2-3; 15 bases align to TRBD2. Germline V CDR1 and CDR2: PRHDT, FYEKMQ (reference sequence). V shed 5 bases and J 6 bases; nucleotides not matched to a gene: 9. This CDR3 is built from 17 residues. The CDR3 loop is CASSLRTSGRAGDTQYF. The CDR3 nucleotides read TGTGCCAGCAGCCTCCGGACTAGCGGGAGGGCCGGGGATACGCAGTATTTT. Looking up the rest from reference TRBV13 and TRBJ2-3 gives the full variable domain: AAGVIQSPRHLIKEKRETATLKCYPIPRHDTVYWYQQGPGQDPQFLISFYEKMQSDKGSIPDRFSAQQFSDYHSELNMSSLELGDSALYFCASSLRTSGRAGDTQYFGPGTRLTVL.

The V call is TRBV6-5, the J call TRBJ1-2; 10 bases align to TRBD1. The CDR3 has 14 residues. Germline V CDR1 and CDR2: MNHEY, SVGAGI. V gave up 6 bases and J gave up 4 bases; unmatched junction bases: 5. The CDR3 region is CASSQGQGVYGYTF. CDR3 sequence (DNA): TGTGCCAGCAGCCAAGGACAGGGGGTCTATGGCTACACCTTC.